This T cell receptor beta chain is from a study of cytomegalovirus exposure and HLA in healthy donors. The PCR used 60 Vbeta and 13 Jbeta primers. Clones were read by immunoSEQ multiplex PCR, and TCRdb kept only the in-frame ones, dropping some. The sample carries some 150,000 clones, 84% recorded once. Deletions cut 6 bases from V and 6 bases from J, with 12 bases between. CDR3 size: 13 residues. Germline V gene sequence: CDR1 MDHEN, CDR2 SYDVKM. Sequenced: PBMCs. V and J are TRBV28 and TRBJ1-5, with D perhaps TRBD1 (5 bases). The sequence came from a boy aged 2-9 years in good health and CMV-seronegative. In DNA form, the CDR3 reads TGTGCCAGCAGCTCTCGGGGACTTCAGCCCCAGCATTTT. Protein: CASSSRGLQPQHF.